The clone carrying this T cell receptor beta chain was counted a few times. The antigen is unknown. Noted time point: late sampling 161 to 241 days after vaccination in a few convalescent patients. Sample treatment: approximately 9-day PBMC culture with coronavirus spike peptide pools or control peptides (ViraFEST assay). The germline V gene encodes CDR1 DFQATT and CDR2 SNEGSKA (reference sequence). The CDR3 length is 12 residues. The V end was cut by 4 bases, the J end by 8 bases, with 12 bases between. Cultured CD4+ T cell DNA was sequenced using the Oncomine TCR Beta short-read assay. Via MiXCR, TCRdb re-called the PCR reads, giving one row per CDR3 protein. The sample yields some 15,000 distinct CDR3 sequences, around 50% seen once. This sample is part of a study of vaccination and CD4 T cells after COVID-19.

V usage is TRBV20-1 and J usage is TRBJ2-4; TRBD2 is a possible D gene (5 bases). This specimen consisted of CD4+ T cells from blood, cultured in vitro, obtained about 7 months after SARS-CoV-2 vaccination. This TCR came from a human donor who had recovered from COVID-19. CDR3: CSANRGRDIQYF. Written as DNA, the CDR3 is TGCAGTGCTAATCGGGGTAGGGACATTCAGTACTTC.